Sequencing of this TCR beta chain was carried out in a study of T-cell memory formation after mild COVID-19. This CDR3 spans 14 amino acids. Trimming cost V 5 bases and J 4 bases, with 13 bases left between them. Germline values: CDR1 SEHNR, CDR2 FQNEAQ (reference sequence). TCRdb fed the 5' RACE reads into MiXCR, producing one record per CDR3 protein. The sample lists roughly 350,000 distinct CDR3 sequences, 21% seen once, with around 12% in the top ten. The sample was PBMCs or a T cell subset sorted from them (not recorded which). The sequence was obtained from an adult woman who had mild COVID-19 (a few samples of this study predate the infection). Cell type and time point are not known. The chain links TRBV7-9 to TRBJ2-3; the D is unclear. The CDR3 DNA reads TGTGCCAGCAGCCGGACCGCGGCCCCAGATACGCAGTATTTT. Translating gives CASSRTAAPDTQYF.